The present T cell receptor beta chain was sequenced within a study of blood T cell repertoires in COVID-19. TCRdb's copy holds only in-frame clones and misses some; the assay was immunoSEQ multiplex PCR. This table holds about 350,000 clones, approximately 90% found once. In germline, CDR1 is SNHLY, CDR2 FYNNEI. Trimming took 6 bases from V and 1 from J, leaving 9 bases between them. The CDR3 is 13 residues long. Sequences were obtained from peripheral blood. The chain employs TRBV2 and TRBJ1-1, with D hard to call. This receptor was identified in a man younger than 45 with COVID-19, enrolled during active disease. CDR3 in amino acids: CASRREKNTEAFF. As DNA, the CDR3 is TGTGCCAGCAGGCGCGAGAAGAACACTGAAGCTTTCTTT.